This is a list of T cell receptor beta chains from one sample in a study of blood T cell repertoires in COVID-19. Measured with immunoSEQ multiplex PCR; TCRdb has only the in-frame clones, and not every one. Here the sample spans around 140,000 clones, 82% being singletons. The sequenced sample consisted of peripheral blood. The receptors were gathered from a human donor with acute or convalescent COVID-19. The donor label of this sample is uncertain. The CDR3 runs from the conserved cysteine through the conserved F or W. The order of the fields is clone size, CDR3 length, V gene, J gene, D gene, CDR3 DNA, CDR3 protein. D genes are given only for firm matches. Some rows have no size entry. The others give once, few or many, or a class for an expanded clone.

clone size: -
CDR3 length: 15
V gene: TRBV6-5
J gene: TRBJ1-1
D gene: TRBD1
CDR3 DNA: TGTGCCAGCAGTTACCCGGGACAGAGGAACACTGAAGCTTTCTTT
CDR3 protein: CASSYPGQRNTEAFF

clone size: -
CDR3 length: 16
V gene: TRBV18
J gene: TRBJ1-2
D gene: -
CDR3 DNA: TGTGCCAGCTCACAATCCCAAGAACTCGGTAACTATGGCTACACCTTC
CDR3 protein: CASSQSQELGNYGYTF

clone size: -
CDR3 length: 15
V gene: TRBV11-2
J gene: TRBJ1-5
D gene: TRBD1
CDR3 DNA: TGTGCCAGCAGTGCTGACAGGGGGTTAAATCAGCCCCAGCATTTT
CDR3 protein: CASSADRGLNQPQHF

clone size: -
CDR3 length: 14
V gene: TRBV30
J gene: TRBJ2-7
D gene: -
CDR3 DNA: TGTGCCTGGACTCTCTATGGAGGTTCCTACGAGCAGTACTTC
CDR3 protein: CAWTLYGGSYEQYF

clone size: -
CDR3 length: 16
V gene: TRBV11-1
J gene: TRBJ1-1
D gene: TRBD1
CDR3 DNA: TGTGCCAGCAGCTTATCACCAAACCAGGGACAGGGGATTTCTTTCTTT
CDR3 protein: CASSLSPNQGQGISFF

clone size: -
CDR3 length: 13
V gene: TRBV6-5
J gene: TRBJ1-1
D gene: -
CDR3 DNA: TGTGCCAGCAGGCCAGGGTTGAACACTGAAGCTTTCTTT
CDR3 protein: CASRPGLNTEAFF

clone size: once
CDR3 length: 14
V gene: TRBV5-6
J gene: TRBJ1-3
D gene: -
CDR3 DNA: TGTGCCAGCAGGGAGACGGGCTCTGGAAACACCATATATTTT
CDR3 protein: CASRETGSGNTIYF

clone size: once
CDR3 length: 17
V gene: TRBV30
J gene: TRBJ2-3
D gene: -
CDR3 DNA: TGTGCCTGGAGTGCTACCGGGGCAGGGGAGACACGAGATACGCAGTATTTT
CDR3 protein: CAWSATGAGETRDTQYF

clone size: -
CDR3 length: 14
V gene: TRBV5-1
J gene: TRBJ2-3
D gene: TRBD2
CDR3 DNA: TGCGCCAGCAGCTGGGGGGGTCACACAGATACGCAGTATTTT
CDR3 protein: CASSWGGHTDTQYF

clone size: -
CDR3 length: 15
V gene: TRBV5-4
J gene: TRBJ1-1
D gene: TRBD1
CDR3 DNA: TGTGCCAGCAGCTCCGCCGGGACAGCGAACACTGAAGCTTTCTTT
CDR3 protein: CASSSAGTANTEAFF

clone size: -
CDR3 length: 13
V gene: TRBV6-2/TRBV6-3
J gene: TRBJ2-7
D gene: TRBD1
CDR3 DNA: TGTGCCAGCAGTTACGCAGGGGGCTACGAGCAGTACTTC
CDR3 protein: CASSYAGGYEQYF

clone size: -
CDR3 length: 14
V gene: TRBV11-1
J gene: TRBJ1-2
D gene: -
CDR3 DNA: TGTGCCAGCAGTTTGAGCGGACTGAACTATGGCTACACCTTC
CDR3 protein: CASSLSGLNYGYTF

clone size: -
CDR3 length: 18
V gene: TRBV18
J gene: TRBJ1-2
D gene: TRBD1
CDR3 DNA: TGTGCCAGCGCCCGAGCCCAGACAGGGGGCCTGAGCCCCGGTGGCTACACCTTC
CDR3 protein: CASARAQTGGLSPGGYTF

clone size: -
CDR3 length: 15
V gene: TRBV19
J gene: TRBJ1-1
D gene: -
CDR3 DNA: TGTGCCAGTAGTATACCGGGACGGGGGTCGGCTGAAGCTTTCTTT
CDR3 protein: CASSIPGRGSAEAFF